This TCR beta chain was identified during a study of T-cell reconstitution after alpha-beta-depleted transplantation in children. This clonotype occurred a few times. Looked up from germline, CDR1 is SGHTA and CDR2 is FQGTGA. The V end was cut by 4 bases, the J end by 11 bases, with 17 bases between. The CDR3 is 13 amino acids. The TCRbeta library incorporated unique molecular identifiers. TCRdb recomputed calls from the PCR reads with MiXCR, one row per CDR3 protein. Of about 400,000 distinct CDR3 sequences in the sample, less than 15% were seen once. The sequencing used PBMCs, collected from the stem cell graft. This sequence joins TRBV7-3 and TRBJ1-1; D not certain. The source of this sequence is a human donor who donated a stem cell graft to a child with Fanconi anemia. CDR3 bases: TGTGCCAGCAGCTCCAGCACGGGGTTGGAGGCTTTCTTT. The encoded protein is CASSSSTGLEAFF. Full variable domain (missing parts from reference TRBV7-3 and TRBJ1-1): GAGVSQTPSNKVTEKGKYVELRCDPISGHTALYWYRQSLGQGPEFLIYFQGTGAADDSGLPNDRFFAVRPEGSVSTLKIQRTERGDSAVYLCASSSSTGLEAFFGQGTRLTVV.